Below, 12 T cell receptor beta chains from the same sample are listed, as sequenced in a study of T cell responses to AZD1222 COVID-19 vaccine (dated by TCRdb to about 2021). Sample time point, as interpreted from the label and publication: baseline before first vaccination. The library relied on the immunoSEQ multiplex PCR assay. Not all clones reach the TCRdb copy of this immuneACCESS table, which keeps in-frame sequences only. Checked studies attribute under half of the gap to unresolved V genes and leave the rest unexplained. This sample is represented by approximately 130,000 clones; less than 90% of them were singletons. The biggest ten clones account for approximately 28% of the sample. The material was peripheral blood, obtained on day 0 of AZD1222 vaccination. These receptors were collected from an adult in good health.

The V call is TRBV4-2, the J call TRBJ1-6; 7 bases align to TRBD1. The CDR3 covers 16 residues. Germline assignment: CDR1 LGHNA and CDR2 YNFKEQ. The trim removed 3 bases at V and 5 bases at J, leaving 7 bases unmatched. CDR3 bases: TGTGCCAGCAGCCACCCGGGCAGGGGGGATAATTCACCCCTCCACTTT. Amino acid sequence: CASSHPGRGDNSPLHF.

This clone was detected only a few times. This chain uses TRBV20-1 with TRBJ1-2, with D unresolved. This CDR3 has 9 amino acids. The germline V gene has CDR1 DFQATT and CDR2 SNEGSKA (reference sequence). V was trimmed by 2 bases and J by 8 bases, leaving 3 bases between them. This chain's CDR3 is CSARNGYTF. The CDR3 coding sequence is TGCAGTGCTAGAAACGGCTACACCTTC.

The J gene is TRBJ1-1, the V gene TRBV12-5; no reliable D call. Germline V CDR1 and CDR2: LGHNT, FRNRAP. The CDR3 is 13 residues long. Trimming took 4 bases from V and 6 from J, leaving 12 bases between them. The chain's CDR3 is CASGSSGSAEAFF. CDR3 sequence (DNA): TGTGCTAGTGGTTCGTCGGGGAGTGCTGAAGCTTTCTTT. The full variable domain, in which reference TRBV12-5 and TRBJ1-1 provide the parts outside the CDR3, is DARVTQTPRHKVTEMGQEVTMRCQPILGHNTVFWYRQTMMQGLELLAYFRNRAPLDDSGMPKDRFSAEMPDATLATLKIQPSEPRDSAVYFCASGSSGSAEAFFGQGTRLTVV.

This sequence joins TRBV7-2 and TRBJ1-1; 9 bases agree with TRBD1. This CDR3 region has 14 residues. CDR1 SGHTA and CDR2 FQGNSA come from the germline V gene. Losses at the gene ends were 5 bases for V and 6 bases for J; bases not matched to a gene: 7. This CDR3 is CASSQTGGIAEAFF. In DNA, the CDR3 is TGTGCCAGCAGCCAGACAGGGGGTATCGCTGAAGCTTTCTTT.

This sequence joins TRBV5-6 and TRBJ1-2, with 9 bases matching TRBD1. The CDR3 extends over 13 amino acids. V lost 1 base, J lost 6 bases, and 1 base stayed unmatched. CDR1 and CDR2 (germline): SGHDT, YYEEEE. CDR3 sequence reads: CASSLRQGDGYTF. The CDR3 DNA reads TGTGCCAGCAGCTTGAGACAGGGGGATGGCTACACCTTC.

The chain's CDR3 is CASSERAQGVTEAFF. The CDR3 coding sequence is TGTGCCAGCAGTGAAAGAGCCCAGGGCGTCACTGAAGCTTTCTTT. The chain has TRBV6-1 and TRBJ1-1, with D maybe TRBD1 (5 bases). Germline V lookup: CDR1 MNHNS, CDR2 SASEGT. Trimming stripped 2 bases from V and 4 bases from J, with 14 bases between. This CDR3 is 15 amino acids long.

Comments on this clone: In the same sample, other DNA sequences code for this CDR3. The chain couples TRBV5-1 to TRBJ1-1; 9 nucleotides match TRBD1. The CDR3 is 13 residues long. Losses at the gene ends were 4 bases for V and 4 bases for J; bases not matched to a gene: 2. CDR1 is SGHRS and CDR2 is YFSETQ in the germline V gene. CDR3 coding DNA: TGCGCCAGCAGCCCGGGACAGGGCACTGAAGCTTTCTTT. It encodes CASSPGQGTEAFF.

The chain is built from TRBV6-5 and TRBJ1-1, with D unresolved. This CDR3 region has 14 residues. Germline V gene sequence: CDR1 MNHEY, CDR2 SVGAGI. Trimming removed 1 base at V and 2 bases at J, with 8 bases between. The CDR3 DNA reads as TGTGCCAGCAGTTACTTTCTGCCAAACACTGAAGCTTTCTTT. Protein sequence: CASSYFLPNTEAFF.

The chain is built from TRBV4-1 and TRBJ2-5, with 15 bases matching TRBD2. The CDR3 runs to 15 residues. Trimming took 3 bases from V and 4 from J; bases not matched to a gene: 0. The germline V gene has CDR1 MGHRA and CDR2 YSYEKL. CDR3 in amino acids: CASSQGLAGGETQYF. DNA of the CDR3: TGCGCCAGCAGCCAGGGACTAGCGGGAGGAGAGACCCAGTACTTC.

The chain links TRBV29-1 to TRBJ2-5; D is unclear. Trimming took off 6 bases at V and 0 bases at J, with 11 bases between the two ends. The CDR3 contains 13 residues. Germline loops: CDR1 SQVTM, CDR2 ANQGSEA. The CDR3 reads CSVDQTYQETQYF. DNA for the CDR3: TGCAGCGTCGATCAGACGTACCAAGAGACCCAGTACTTC.

This clone was seen a single time. This chain links TRBV29-1 with TRBJ1-1, with a weak D call TRBD1 (5 bases). The CDR3 length is 12 residues. V shed 7 bases and J shed 5 bases, with 14 bases lying between them. CDR1 is SQVTM and CDR2 is ANQGSEA in the germline V gene. The CDR3 reads CSGTYEGTEAFF. In DNA form, the CDR3 reads TGCAGCGGAACGTATGAGGGGACTGAAGCTTTCTTT.

The J gene is TRBJ1-2, the V gene TRBV19, with 11 positions matching TRBD1. J was trimmed by 4 bases and V by 4 bases; bases with no gene match: 2. Germline assignment: CDR1 LNHDA and CDR2 SQIVND (reference sequence). This CDR3 is built from 14 residues. The CDR3 loop reads CASSRTGGPYGYTF. The CDR3 DNA reads as TGTGCCAGTAGTAGGACAGGGGGCCCCTATGGCTACACCTTC. Full variable domain (rest looked up from reference TRBV19 and TRBJ1-2): DGGITQSPKYLFRKEGQNVTLSCEQNLNHDAMYWYRQDPGQGLRLIYYSQIVNDFQKGDIAEGYSVSREKKESFPLTVTSAQKNPTAFYLCASSRTGGPYGYTFGSGTRLTVV.